Below, 19 T cell receptor beta chains from the same sample are listed, as sequenced in a study of low-dose radiotherapy and immunotherapy resistance in tumors. First-strand cDNA relied on TRAV- and TRBV-specific primers spanning alpha and beta chains. With a constant-region primer and a V-primer adapter, TCRs were subjected to approximately 20 PCR cycles of amplification. TCRdb used MiXCR to reprocess the reads, holding one entry per CDR3 protein. The sample consists of 35,000 to 50,000 distinct CDR3 sequences, roughly 28% of them appearing once. Time point: before trial treatment. The input for sequencing was PBMCs, taken before treatment. Receptors originate from a male donor with gallbladder cancer.

In the case of this clonotype: One base separates it from a far larger clone, so it is likely a read error. Here the CDR3 reads CATSIKAGGLNEQLF. As DNA, the CDR3 is TGTGCCACCAGCATCAAAGCGGGAGGGCTCAATGAGCAGCTCTTC. This rearrangement joins TRBV13 to TRBJ2-1; 10 bases are shared with TRBD2. The CDR3 is made up of 15 amino acids. In germline, CDR1 is PRHDT, CDR2 FYEKMQ (reference sequence). The entire variable domain, with the rest obtained from reference TRBV13 and TRBJ2-1, is as follows: AAGVIQSPRHLIKEKRETATLKCYPIPRHDTVYWYQQGPGQDPQFLISFYEKMQSDKGSIPDRFSAQQFSDYHSELNMSSLELGDSALYFCATSIKAGGLNEQLFGPGTRLTVL.

The chain joins TRBV9 to TRBJ2-5; no clear D. This CDR3 is 14 amino acids long. Trimming removed 0 bases from V and 5 bases from J, with 11 bases in between. CDR1 is SGDLS, CDR2 YYNGEE, per germline. CDR3 in amino acids: CASSVDTRRETQYF. The CDR3 DNA reads TGTGCCAGCAGCGTAGACACTCGGCGGGAGACCCAGTACTTC.

This clonotype was seen repeatedly, ten times or more. This chain uses TRBV5-1 with TRBJ2-2, with D uncertain. The V gene lost 4 bases and the J gene lost 1 base, with 11 bases spanning the gap. Germline V gene sequence: CDR1 SGHRS, CDR2 YFSETQ. This CDR3 is built from 15 residues. This CDR3 is CASSVLDRNTGELFF. CDR3 DNA sequence: TGCGCCAGCAGCGTACTTGATAGGAACACCGGGGAGCTGTTTTTT. Together with reference TRBV5-1 and TRBJ2-2, the CDR3 gives the full variable domain: KAGVTQTPRYLIKTRGQQVTLSCSPISGHRSVSWYQQTPGQGLQFLFEYFSETQRNKGNFPGRFSGRQFSNSRSEMNVSTLELGDSALYLCASSVLDRNTGELFFGEGSRLTVL.

This clonotype rates as medium-sized. The V call is TRBV6-8, the J call TRBJ2-1; 13 nucleotides align to TRBD2. Germline CDR1 and CDR2: MNHGY and SAAAGT. The CDR3 is made up of 17 amino acids. The ends lost 0 bases at V and 1 base at J; junction bases unmatched: 0. CDR3 bases: TGTGCCAGCAGTTACTCGACTAGCGGGAGGTCCTACAATGAGCAGTTCTTC. It yields the protein CASSYSTSGRSYNEQFF.

This clonotype was picked up many times. The V call is TRBV2, the J call TRBJ2-1; the D is unclear. V shed 11 bases and J shed 9 bases, with 20 bases lying between them. CDR3 length equals 13 residues. Germline V gene data show CDR1 as SNHLY and CDR2 as FYNNEI. This chain's CDR3 is CAARPLSGTEQFF. Here the CDR3 DNA reads TGTGCCGCCAGGCCCTTATCGGGTACTGAGCAGTTCTTC.

This clonotype has at least ten counts. The DNA for the CDR3 is TGCAGTGCTAACCAGGGGTCTACTAGCACAGATACGCAGTATTTT. Protein sequence: CSANQGSTSTDTQYF. V is TRBV20-1 and J is TRBJ2-3; perhaps TRBD1 as D (6 bases). Trimming shortened V by 4 bases and J by 0 bases, and 14 bases separated the two germline ends. The CDR3 is 15 amino acids. Germline CDR1 DFQATT, CDR2 SNEGSKA (reference sequence).

V is TRBV5-5 and J is TRBJ2-7, with 8 bases lining up with TRBD2. V was pared by 0 bases and J by 2 bases, with 4 bases of the junction left unmatched. This CDR3 is built from 15 residues. From germline, CDR1 is SGHKS and CDR2 YYEKEE (reference sequence). CDR3 sequence: CASSLDAGGAYEQYF. The CDR3 region has the DNA TGTGCCAGCAGCTTGGATGCGGGAGGAGCCTACGAGCAGTACTTC.

This clonotype was observed at least ten times. CDR3 sequence reads: CASSREPTTDTQYF. The DNA for the CDR3 is TGTGCCAGCAGTCGGGAACCAACCACAGATACGCAGTATTTT. V usage is TRBV28 and J usage is TRBJ2-3; possibly TRBD2 for D (5 bases). Trimming took 5 bases from V and 2 from J, leaving 11 bases between them. Looked up from germline, CDR1 is MDHEN and CDR2 is SYDVKM. This CDR3 comprises 14 residues.

This clonotype was seen ten or more times. V is TRBV7-7 and J is TRBJ2-2; TRBD2 matches at 7 bases. CDR1 and CDR2 (germline): SSHAT, FNYEAQ (reference sequence). The trim removed 6 bases at V and 1 base at J, leaving 2 bases unmatched. The CDR3 spans 14 residues. This chain's CDR3 is CASRSSGNTGELFF. CDR3 DNA: TGTGCCAGCAGATCTAGCGGGAACACCGGGGAGCTGTTTTTT.

The CDR3 is CASTETGKSAAFF. CDR3 coding DNA: TGTGCCAGCACCGAAACTGGGAAGTCCGCAGCTTTCTTT. The chain employs TRBV12-3 or TRBV12-4 and TRBJ1-1; D remains unclear. This CDR3 spans 13 amino acids. The V and J ends lost 7 bases and 10 bases respectively, with 19 bases between them.

This clonotype has ten or more counts. The J gene is TRBJ2-1, the V gene TRBV19, with D perhaps matching TRBD1 (6 bases). This CDR3 is built from 16 residues. V was trimmed by 6 bases and J by 3 bases, leaving 18 bases between them. Looked up from germline, CDR1 is LNHDA and CDR2 is SQIVND (reference sequence). This chain's CDR3 is CASREQGGLIYNEQFF. CDR3 coding DNA: TGTGCCAGTAGAGAACAGGGTGGCTTGATCTACAATGAGCAGTTCTTC.

This clonotype was observed at least ten times. The chain's CDR3 is CSAKQGVGYGYTF. In DNA form, the CDR3 reads TGCAGTGCCAAACAGGGGGTGGGATATGGCTACACCTTC. The chain joins TRBV20-1 to TRBJ1-2; 8 nucleotides match TRBD1. CDR3 length: 13 residues. Germline V lookup: CDR1 DFQATT, CDR2 SNEGSKA (reference sequence). The V segment lost 6 bases and the J segment 5 bases; nucleotides outside the gene matches: 8.

V usage is TRBV6-5 and J usage is TRBJ2-3, with TRBD2 matching over 7 bases. V was clipped by 0 bases and J by 0 bases; unmatched bases: 3. The CDR3 loop spans 16 amino acids. The V gene's germline CDR1 is MNHEY and CDR2 SVGAGI. The CDR3, as DNA: TGTGCCAGCAGTTACTCGAGGGAGGGCAGCACAGATACGCAGTATTTT. Its protein product is CASSYSREGSTDTQYF.

V usage is TRBV11-2 and J usage is TRBJ2-3; D unclear. Germline values: CDR1 SGHAT, CDR2 FQNNGV. The CDR3 runs to 16 residues. Trimming took 2 bases from V and 4 from J, leaving 16 bases between them. CDR3 DNA sequence: TGTGCCAGCAGCTTAACGATGGGTACCGTTCCAGATACGCAGTATTTT. This encodes CASSLTMGTVPDTQYF. The complete variable domain, with remaining parts taken from reference TRBV11-2 and TRBJ2-3, reads EAGVAQSPRYKIIEKRQSVAFWCNPISGHATLYWYQQILGQGPKLLIQFQNNGVVDDSQLPKDRFSAERLKGVDSTLKIQPAKLEDSAVYLCASSLTMGTVPDTQYFGPGTRLTVL.

This clonotype was counted at least ten times. This chain connects TRBV12-5 to TRBJ2-3, with D perhaps being TRBD1 or TRBD2 (5 bases each). The ends were cut back, 1 base at V and 5 bases at J, with 19 bases in the middle. This CDR3 spans 17 amino acids. Germline-derived CDR1 and CDR2 are LGHNT and FRNRAP. The chain's CDR3 is CASGLAPGPSRGDTQYF. The CDR3 DNA reads as TGTGCTAGTGGTTTGGCCCCGGGACCTTCCCGGGGAGATACGCAGTATTTT.

This clonotype was counted ten times or more. The chain carries TRBV3-1 and TRBJ2-7; tentatively, D is TRBD2 (5 bases). This CDR3 is 15 amino acids long. The germline V gene encodes CDR1 LGHDT and CDR2 YNNKEL (reference sequence). The germline V and J ends were trimmed by 1 base and 6 bases, with 16 bases remaining between them. CDR3 residues: CASSQAVVGSLEQYF. CDR3 nucleotide sequence: TGTGCCAGCAGCCAAGCGGTAGTGGGGAGCCTCGAGCAGTACTTC.

This clonotype was found many times. The V and J genes are TRBV19 and TRBJ2-1; D unclear. The CDR3 is 14 amino acids. Germline values: CDR1 LNHDA, CDR2 SQIVND (reference sequence). V lost 3 bases and J 7 bases, leaving 13 bases between the germline ends. The CDR3 is CASSIFGRTNEQFF. CDR3 DNA sequence: TGTGCCAGTAGTATCTTTGGACGTACTAATGAGCAGTTCTTC.

V usage is TRBV6-1 and J usage is TRBJ2-7; TRBD1 matches at 7 bases. From germline, CDR1 is MNHNS and CDR2 SASEGT. The CDR3 spans 15 residues. V lost 1 base and J lost 4; bases outside the gene matches: 7. The CDR3 DNA follows: TGTGCCAGCAGTGAAGTTGAGGGGGCTCCATACGAGCAGTACTTC. It translates to CASSEVEGAPYEQYF.

The chain is built from TRBV6-4 and TRBJ2-5; the D is unclear. CDR1 and CDR2 from the germline V gene are MRHNA and SNTAGT. V gave up 8 bases and J gave up 5 bases, with 6 bases separating them. CDR3 size: 10 residues. Written as DNA, the CDR3 is TGTGCCAGCGGTTGGGAGACCCAGTACTTC. Translation gives CASGWETQYF.